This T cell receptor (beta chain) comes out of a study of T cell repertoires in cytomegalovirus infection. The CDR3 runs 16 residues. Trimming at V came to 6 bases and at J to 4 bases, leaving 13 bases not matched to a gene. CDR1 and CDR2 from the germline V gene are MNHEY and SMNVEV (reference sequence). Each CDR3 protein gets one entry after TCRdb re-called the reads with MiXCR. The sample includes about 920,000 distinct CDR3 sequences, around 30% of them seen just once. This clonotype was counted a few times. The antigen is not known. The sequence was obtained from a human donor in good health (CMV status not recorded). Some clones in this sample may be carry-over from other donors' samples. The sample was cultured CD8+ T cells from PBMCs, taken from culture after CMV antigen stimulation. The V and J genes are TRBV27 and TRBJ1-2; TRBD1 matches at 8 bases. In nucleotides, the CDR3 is TGTGCCAGCAGCCCCAGGGGGCGAGAAACCCCCTATGGCTACACCTTC. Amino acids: CASSPRGRETPYGYTF.